This T cell receptor (beta chain) was identified in a study of control samples from healthy donors and cancer patients. Only in-frame clones appear in the TCRdb table, and some are missing; sequencing was by immunoSEQ multiplex PCR. This sample has nearly 200,000 clones, with 90% to 95% found just once. CDR1 and CDR2 (germline): LGHNT, FRNRAP. The CDR3 is 15 residues long. V was clipped by 5 bases and J by 1 base; unmatched bases: 5. The chain has TRBV12-5 and TRBJ1-5; 7 bases agree with TRBD1. Sequenced input: blood. The clonotype originates from a man aged 25-40 years in good health. CDR3 DNA: TGTGCTAGTGGTCCAGGGGGTGGAAGCAATCAGCCCCAGCATTTT. This translates into CASGPGGGSNQPQHF. Full variable domain (outside the CDR3, taken from reference TRBV12-5 and TRBJ1-5): DARVTQTPRHKVTEMGQEVTMRCQPILGHNTVFWYRQTMMQGLELLAYFRNRAPLDDSGMPKDRFSAEMPDATLATLKIQPSEPRDSAVYFCASGPGGGSNQPQHFGDGTRLSIL.